A selection of T cell receptor beta chains follows, all from one sample in a study of beta chain features in type 1 diabetes. Profiling relied on immunoSEQ multiplex PCR, and the TCRdb table lists in-frame clones only, not all of them. The sample has about 360,000 clones; approximately 12% are singletons. The sequencing sample was made of naive CD4+ T cells from blood. Receptor source: a young man in good health. CDR3s include the opening cysteine and the closing phenylalanine or tryptophan. D genes are given only for firm matches. Size values are once, few and many counts, or a class for expanded clones, and some rows have none.

d_call	j_call	v_call	clone_size	cdr3_aa	cdr3_nt
-	TRBJ2-6	TRBV4-2	-	CASSQDSSGIYSGANVLTF	TGTGCCAGCAGCCAAGATTCGTCAGGGATCTACTCTGGGGCCAACGTCCTGACTTTC
-	TRBJ1-2	TRBV14	-	CASSQDAGRYGYTF	TGTGCCAGCAGCCAAGATGCAGGGCGCTATGGCTACACCTTC
-	TRBJ2-1	TRBV7-8	-	CASSPGHQKPEFF	TGTGCCAGCAGCCCGGGACATCAAAAACCCGAGTTCTTC
-	TRBJ1-1	TRBV9	few	CASSQSGVATEAFF	TGTGCCAGCAGCCAAAGCGGCGTAGCCACTGAAGCTTTCTTT
TRBD1	TRBJ1-6	TRBV19	-	CASSRDRDSPLHF	TGTGCCAGTAGCCGGGACAGAGATTCACCCCTCCACTTT
-	TRBJ2-7	TRBV4-3	-	CASSQGYGLYEQYF	TGCGCCAGCAGCCAAGGCTACGGACTCTACGAGCAGTACTTC
-	TRBJ1-2	TRBV21-1	-	CASSKLYSHPKKYGYTF	TGTGCCAGCAGCAAACTCTACAGCCACCCGAAGAAGTATGGCTACACCTTC
-	TRBJ2-1	TRBV20-1	-	CSAERSREQFF	TGCAGTGCGGAGCGAAGTAGGGAGCAGTTCTTC
TRBD2	TRBJ2-7	TRBV7-2	-	CASSLTASGTYEQYF	TGTGCCAGCAGCTTAACGGCTAGCGGGACCTACGAGCAGTACTTC
-	TRBJ2-5	TRBV5-4	-	CASSEGGVQETQYF	TGTGCCAGCAGTGAGGGGGGGGTCCAAGAGACCCAGTACTTC
-	TRBJ2-5	TRBV28	few	CASSPQTGGETQYF	TGTGCCAGCAGTCCCCAGACAGGTGGCGAGACCCAGTACTTC
-	TRBJ2-7	TRBV23-1	few	CASSHPSSIPYEQYF	TGCGCCAGCAGTCACCCTTCCAGTATACCCTACGAGCAGTACTTC
-	TRBJ1-4	TRBV30	few	CAWSRNWGGSSNEKLFF	TGTGCCTGGAGTAGGAATTGGGGAGGGAGTTCTAATGAAAAACTGTTTTTT
TRBD1	TRBJ2-5	TRBV5-1	-	CASRFPGTGSETQYF	TGCGCCAGCCGATTCCCCGGGACAGGGTCGGAGACCCAGTACTTC
-	TRBJ2-7	TRBV4-1	few	CASSQGRGGRKHYEQYF	TGCGCCAGCAGCCAAGGGAGGGGGGGCCGAAAGCACTACGAGCAGTACTTC
-	TRBJ1-6	TRBV4-3	-	CASSQSGSPLHF	TGCGCCAGCAGCCAGTCAGGGTCCCCCCTCCACTTT
TRBD2	TRBJ2-5	TRBV7-2	few	CASSYSGGLETQYF	TGTGCCAGCAGCTATAGCGGGGGTCTTGAGACCCAGTACTTC
TRBD2	TRBJ2-7	TRBV27	-	CASRGLGGYEQYF	TGTGCCAGCAGGGGACTAGGGGGCTACGAGCAGTACTTC
TRBD1	TRBJ2-1	TRBV28	few	CASTTGGSSYNEQFF	TGTGCCAGCACTACAGGGGGGAGCTCCTACAATGAGCAGTTCTTC
-	TRBJ2-1	TRBV20-1	few	CSARVLREQFF	TGCAGTGCTAGAGTACTGCGGGAGCAGTTCTTC
-	TRBJ2-1	TRBV5-1	-	CASSLVSSSYNEQFF	TGCGCCAGCAGCTTGGTCTCCAGCTCCTACAATGAGCAGTTCTTC
-	TRBJ1-1	TRBV6-4	-	CASSRLMNTEAFF	TGTGCCAGCAGTCGACTGATGAACACTGAAGCTTTCTTT
TRBD1	TRBJ2-3	TRBV5-6	-	CASSGDRGTDTQYF	TGTGCCAGCAGCGGCGACAGGGGAACAGATACGCAGTATTTT
TRBD1	TRBJ2-7	TRBV5-1	few	CASSETGENEQYF	TGCGCCAGCAGCGAAACAGGGGAGAACGAGCAGTACTTC
-	TRBJ1-2	TRBV12-5	few	CASGLQGIYGYTF	TGTGCTAGTGGTTTACAGGGTATCTACGGCTACACCTTC
TRBD1	TRBJ2-5	TRBV10-3	few	CAISGTTQGGETQYF	TGTGCCATCAGCGGGACGACACAGGGGGGAGAGACCCAGTACTTC
TRBD1	TRBJ2-1	TRBV7-8	few	CASTPRQGVSYNEQFF	TGTGCCAGCACCCCTAGACAGGGAGTTTCCTACAATGAGCAGTTCTTC
-	TRBJ1-2	TRBV28	-	CASSPAGVGGYTF	TGTGCCAGCAGTCCTGCGGGAGTCGGAGGCTACACCTTC
-	TRBJ2-1	TRBV4-3	-	CASSQEEATYNEQFF	TGCGCCAGCAGCCAAGAGGAGGCTACCTACAATGAGCAGTTCTTC
TRBD1	TRBJ1-6	TRBV5-1	-	CASSLGQGWSPLHF	TGCGCCAGCAGCTTGGGACAGGGGTGGTCACCCCTCCACTTT
-	TRBJ2-3	TRBV6-5	few	CASSYRGSGTDTQYF	TGTGCCAGCAGTTACCGGGGGTCGGGCACAGATACGCAGTATTTT
TRBD1	TRBJ2-7	TRBV7-8	-	CASSPGTGVLYEQYF	TGTGCCAGCAGCCCCGGGACAGGGGTTCTCTACGAGCAGTACTTC
-	TRBJ2-7	TRBV14	few	CASSQRGSYEQYF	TGTGCCAGCTCACAAAGGGGGTCCTACGAGCAGTACTTC
TRBD1	TRBJ1-4	TRBV28	-	CATETGATNEKLFF	TGTGCCACCGAGACAGGGGCAACTAATGAAAAACTGTTTTTT
-	TRBJ1-2	TRBV30	-	CAWSVGSGGYTF	TGTGCCTGGAGTGTAGGATCGGGAGGCTACACCTTC
-	TRBJ2-5	TRBV5-1	-	CASRLERETQYF	TGCGCCAGCAGACTCGAGAGAGAGACCCAGTACTTC
-	TRBJ2-7	TRBV7-9	-	CASSPRRALARGEQYF	TGTGCCAGCAGCCCTCGAAGGGCCTTGGCTAGGGGCGAGCAGTACTTC
TRBD1	TRBJ2-1	TRBV5-1	few	CASSLSGGGHEQFF	TGCGCCAGCAGCTTGTCAGGGGGTGGGCATGAGCAGTTCTTC
-	TRBJ2-1	TRBV2	-	CASSGQNWYISYNEQFF	TGTGCCAGCAGTGGCCAAAACTGGTATATTTCCTACAATGAGCAGTTCTTC
TRBD2	TRBJ2-1	TRBV19	few	CASSLGTTRGDEQFF	TGTGCCAGTAGTCTAGGGACTACACGCGGCGATGAGCAGTTCTTC
-	TRBJ2-5	TRBV20-1	-	CSAKVQDFQYF	TGCAGTGCTAAGGTCCAGGACTTTCAGTACTTC
-	TRBJ2-3	TRBV2	-	CASSESNRKRTDTQYF	TGTGCCAGCAGTGAAAGTAACAGGAAGCGCACAGATACGCAGTATTTT
-	TRBJ2-7	TRBV30	-	CAWSVQDNYEQYF	TGTGCCTGGAGTGTACAGGACAACTACGAGCAGTACTTC
-	TRBJ1-2	TRBV6-6	-	CASNSRLNANYGYTF	TGTGCCAGCAATTCCCGGTTAAACGCTAACTATGGCTACACCTTC
TRBD1	TRBJ2-1	TRBV5-6	-	CASSLLDRDNEQFF	TGTGCCAGCAGCTTGTTGGACAGGGACAATGAGCAGTTCTTC
TRBD2	TRBJ2-2	TRBV7-2	-	CASSLALAGVLGAGELFF	TGTGCCAGCAGCTTAGCGCTAGCGGGGGTTTTAGGCGCCGGGGAGCTGTTTTTT
-	TRBJ1-1	TRBV25-1	few	CASSATGRGTEAFF	TGTGCCAGCAGTGCTACAGGGAGGGGCACTGAAGCTTTCTTT
TRBD2	TRBJ2-1	TRBV9	few	CASSIGLAALWSEQFF	TGTGCCAGCAGCATCGGACTAGCGGCACTATGGAGTGAGCAGTTCTTC
TRBD1	TRBJ1-2	TRBV19	few	CASNPPPRGDGYTF	TGTGCCAGTAACCCTCCGCCCAGGGGGGATGGCTACACCTTC
-	TRBJ2-1	TRBV7-9	many	CASSFLEDEQFF	TGTGCCAGCAGCTTCTTAGAGGATGAGCAGTTCTTC
-	TRBJ1-3	TRBV4-2	-	CASSQDWGVSGNTIYF	TGTGCCAGCAGCCAAGATTGGGGGGTGAGTGGAAACACCATATATTTT
-	TRBJ1-5	TRBV29-1	-	CSVQGHNQPQHF	TGCAGCGTCCAGGGTCACAATCAGCCCCAGCATTTT
TRBD2	TRBJ2-3	TRBV25-1	-	CASSGTLAGPSTDTQYF	TGTGCCAGCAGTGGTACCTTAGCGGGGCCTAGCACAGATACGCAGTATTTT